These 2 T cell receptor beta chains were sequenced from one sample in a study of tumor-infiltrating lymphocytes in primary liver carcinoma. Between roughly 20 and 31 mg of unsorted bulk tissue served as the source from which RNA and DNA were co-extracted. A primer matching the constant region was used to make TCR beta cDNA from 450 to 500 ng of total RNA. Employing slightly modified ARM-PCR, three nested multiplex PCR rounds were run, and these gave rise to the TCR beta libraries. Both of the initial two PCR rounds ran for about 9 cycles and employed TRBV1-TRBV30 forward primers alongside a C-beta reverse primer. One entry per CDR3 protein results from TCRdb running MiXCR on the multiplex PCR reads. The sample holds 95,000 to 150,000 distinct CDR3 sequences; around 70% are singletons and the top ten take 8.1%. The sample taken for sequencing was tumor-adjacent normal liver tissue. The origin of the receptors is a woman in her sixties or seventies with primary liver carcinoma and hepatitis B virus infection.

This clonotype was seen many times. This clone may be a read error of a much larger clone one base away. This chain joins TRBV29-1 and TRBJ2-1; D remains ambiguous. This CDR3 is 14 amino acids long. Germline V CDR1 and CDR2: SQVTM, ANQGSEA. The CDR3 sequence: CGVEVWGTYNEQFF. CDR3 DNA: TGCGGCGTTGAAGTTTGGGGTACCTACAATGAGCAGTTCTTC.

This clonotype was observed at least ten times. This chain links TRBV4-1 with TRBJ1-2, with no clear D. The CDR3 has 13 residues. The germline V gene has CDR1 MGHRA and CDR2 YSYEKL. V was cut by 4 bases and J by 5 bases, with 11 bases left in between. The CDR3 here is CASSPLGGYGYTF. The CDR3 region has the DNA TGCGCCAGCAGCCCCCTGGGAGGATATGGCTACACCTTC.